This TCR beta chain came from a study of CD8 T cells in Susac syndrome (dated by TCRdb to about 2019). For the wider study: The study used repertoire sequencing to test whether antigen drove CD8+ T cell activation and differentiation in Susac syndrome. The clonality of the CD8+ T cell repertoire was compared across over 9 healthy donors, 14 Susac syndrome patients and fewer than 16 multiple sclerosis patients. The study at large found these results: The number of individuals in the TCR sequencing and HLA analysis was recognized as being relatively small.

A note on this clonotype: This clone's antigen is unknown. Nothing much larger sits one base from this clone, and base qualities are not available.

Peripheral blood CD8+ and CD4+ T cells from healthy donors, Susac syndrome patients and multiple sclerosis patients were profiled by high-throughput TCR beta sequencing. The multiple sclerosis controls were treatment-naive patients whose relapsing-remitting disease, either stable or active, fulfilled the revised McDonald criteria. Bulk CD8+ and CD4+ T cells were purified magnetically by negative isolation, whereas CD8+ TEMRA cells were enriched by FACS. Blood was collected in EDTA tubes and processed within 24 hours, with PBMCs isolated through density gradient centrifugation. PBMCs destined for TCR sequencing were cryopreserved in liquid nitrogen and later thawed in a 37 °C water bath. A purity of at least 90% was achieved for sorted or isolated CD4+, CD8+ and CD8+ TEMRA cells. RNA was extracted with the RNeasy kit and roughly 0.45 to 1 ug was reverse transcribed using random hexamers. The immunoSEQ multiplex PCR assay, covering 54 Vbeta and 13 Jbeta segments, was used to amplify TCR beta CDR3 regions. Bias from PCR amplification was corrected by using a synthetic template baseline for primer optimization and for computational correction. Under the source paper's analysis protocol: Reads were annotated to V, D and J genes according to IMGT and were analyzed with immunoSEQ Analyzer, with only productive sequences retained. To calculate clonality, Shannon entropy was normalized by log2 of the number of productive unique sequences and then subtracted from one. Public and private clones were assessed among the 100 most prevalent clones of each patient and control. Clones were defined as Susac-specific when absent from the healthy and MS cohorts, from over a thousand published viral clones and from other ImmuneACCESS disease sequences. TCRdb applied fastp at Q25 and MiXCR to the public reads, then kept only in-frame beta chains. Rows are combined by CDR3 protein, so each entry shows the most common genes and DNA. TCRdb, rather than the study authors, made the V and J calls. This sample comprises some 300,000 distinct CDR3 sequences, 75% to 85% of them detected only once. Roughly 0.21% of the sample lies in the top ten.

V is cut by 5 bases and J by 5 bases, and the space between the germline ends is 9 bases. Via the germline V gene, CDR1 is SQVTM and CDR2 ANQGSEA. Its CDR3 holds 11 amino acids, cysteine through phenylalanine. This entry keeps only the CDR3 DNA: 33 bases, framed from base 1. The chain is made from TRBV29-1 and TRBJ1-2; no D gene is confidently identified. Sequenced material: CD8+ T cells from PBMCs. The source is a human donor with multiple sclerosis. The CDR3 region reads CSVKTDYGYTF. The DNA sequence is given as TGCAGCGTTAAGACGGATTATGGCTACACCTTC.